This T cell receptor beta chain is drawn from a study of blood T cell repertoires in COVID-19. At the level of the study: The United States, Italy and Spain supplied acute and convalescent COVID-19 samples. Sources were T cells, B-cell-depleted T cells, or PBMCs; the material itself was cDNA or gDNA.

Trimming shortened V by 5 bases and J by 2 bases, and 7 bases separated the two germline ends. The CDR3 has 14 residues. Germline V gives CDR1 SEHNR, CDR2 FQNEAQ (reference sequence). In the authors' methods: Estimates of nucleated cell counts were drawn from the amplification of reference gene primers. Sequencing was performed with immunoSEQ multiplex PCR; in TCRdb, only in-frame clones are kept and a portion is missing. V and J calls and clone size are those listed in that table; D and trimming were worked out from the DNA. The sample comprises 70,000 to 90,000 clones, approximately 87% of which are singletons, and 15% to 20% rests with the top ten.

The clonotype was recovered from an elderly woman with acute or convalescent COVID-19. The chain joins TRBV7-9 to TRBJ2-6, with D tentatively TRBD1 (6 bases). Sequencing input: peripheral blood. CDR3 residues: CASSQGTGANVLTF. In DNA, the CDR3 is TGTGCCAGCAGCCAGGGGACTGGGGCCAACGTCCTGACTTTC.